Listed here are 6 T cell receptor beta chains from one sample, sequenced in a study of blood T cell repertoires in COVID-19. The table came from immunoSEQ multiplex PCR; TCRdb's copy has only in-frame clones and leaves some out. In the table there are 170,000 or so clones, over 75% of which are singletons. The specimen was PBMCs or T cells enriched from blood (not recorded which). The origin of the receptors is a woman aged 45 to 65 who had recovered from COVID-19.

The rearrangement joins TRBV18 to TRBJ2-1; TRBD1 matches at 9 bases. V gave up 6 bases and J gave up 10 bases; unmatched junction bases: 7. Germline CDR1 KGHSH, CDR2 LQKENI. This CDR3 contains 13 residues. The CDR3 sequence: CASSSGTGPEQFF. DNA for the CDR3: TGTGCCAGCTCGTCCGGGACAGGGCCCGAGCAGTTCTTC.

This clone was seen a handful of times. The chain couples TRBV27 to TRBJ1-5, with TRBD1 matching over 9 bases. The germline V gene has CDR1 MNHEY and CDR2 SMNVEV (reference sequence). V shed 6 bases, J shed 3 bases, and the junction held 9 bases outside the gene matches. The CDR3 sequence is 16 residues long. This chain's CDR3 is CASRLAGQGLNQPQHF. CDR3 sequence (DNA): TGTGCCAGCAGACTAGCTGGACAGGGGCTCAATCAGCCCCAGCATTTT.

This chain joins TRBV10-2 and TRBJ1-6; D not certain. Germline V gene lookup returns CDR1 WSHSY and CDR2 SAAADI. The CDR3 loop spans 12 amino acids. Trimming pared 9 bases from V and 7 bases from J, leaving 10 bases between. CDR3: CASRQTNSPLHF. CDR3 bases: TGCGCCAGTCGTCAGACAAATTCACCCCTCCACTTT.

V is TRBV6-1 and J is TRBJ2-7, with 9 nucleotides matching TRBD1. The junction had 4 bases not matched to a gene; V was cut back by 2 bases and J by 2 bases. There are 15 residues in the CDR3. Per the germline V gene, CDR1 is MNHNS and CDR2 is SASEGT. The CDR3 here is CASSEWWTGAYEQYF. Written as DNA, the CDR3 is TGTGCCAGCAGTGAATGGTGGACAGGGGCCTACGAGCAGTACTTC.

The chain is built from TRBV30 and TRBJ1-6; D is unclear. The germline gives CDR1 GTSNPN, CDR2 SVGIG (reference sequence). V dropped 4 bases and J dropped 0 bases, with 10 bases sitting between them. This CDR3 contains 15 residues. CDR3 bases: TGTGCCTGGAATTCCCGGAGCTCCTATAATTCACCCCTCCACTTT. It codes for CAWNSRSSYNSPLHF.

This rearrangement joins TRBV18 to TRBJ2-1; D unresolved. Per germline, CDR1 KGHSH and CDR2 LQKENI. This CDR3 spans 14 amino acids. V was clipped by 5 bases and J by 0 bases, with 8 bases between them. CDR3 sequence: CASSVISSYNEQFF. CDR3 DNA: TGTGCCAGCTCAGTGATCAGCTCCTACAATGAGCAGTTCTTC. Full variable domain (rest looked up from reference TRBV18 and TRBJ2-1): NAGVMQNPRHLVRRRGQEARLRCSPMKGHSHVYWYRQLPEEGLKFMVYLQKENIIDESGMPKERFSAEFPKEGPSILRIQQVVRGDSAAYFCASSVISSYNEQFFGPGTRLTVL.